A selection of T cell receptor beta chains follows, all from one sample in a study of blood T cell repertoires in COVID-19. The table came from immunoSEQ multiplex PCR; TCRdb's copy has only in-frame clones and leaves some out. The repertoire consists of some 200,000 clones, with 82% occurring once and the leading ten covering 6.5% to 7%. Input material: peripheral blood. These receptors all come from a human donor with acute or convalescent COVID-19. The donor label of this sample is uncertain. Each CDR3 is given with its conserved first and last residue. The D gene is left open where the match is weak. Size values are once, few and many counts, or a class for expanded clones, and some rows have none.

V gene	J gene	clone size	D gene	CDR3 length	CDR3 DNA	CDR3 protein
TRBV7-9	TRBJ1-4	NA	NA	15	TGTGCCAGTCACGATGTTACAGGATCTAATGAAAAACTGTTTTTT	CASHDVTGSNEKLFF
TRBV5-1	TRBJ1-5	NA	TRBD1	15	TGCGCCAGCAGCTCGACAGGGGGAGCGGGGCAGCCCCAGCATTTT	CASSSTGGAGQPQHF
TRBV28	TRBJ1-5	NA	NA	15	TGTGCCAGCAGTTTTGGGACAATTAGCAATCAGCCCCAGCATTTT	CASSFGTISNQPQHF
TRBV19	TRBJ2-3	NA	NA	12	TGTGCCAGTAGCCCGACTACAAATACGCAGTATTTT	CASSPTTNTQYF
TRBV28	TRBJ1-1	NA	TRBD1	15	TGTGCCAGCAGGGAAGGGGACAGGGGGAACACTGAAGCTTTCTTT	CASREGDRGNTEAFF
TRBV27	TRBJ2-3	NA	NA	14	TGTGCCAGCAGTAGGGACGGGGGGCCAGATACGCAGTATTTT	CASSRDGGPDTQYF
TRBV5-1	TRBJ2-3	NA	NA	15	TGCGCCAGCAGCTTGGTCGGGGGTTTCACAGATACGCAGTATTTT	CASSLVGGFTDTQYF
TRBV9	TRBJ1-1	NA	TRBD1	15	TGTGCCAGCAGCGTAGCTCAGGGGGTGGGCACTGAAGCTTTCTTT	CASSVAQGVGTEAFF
TRBV28	TRBJ1-1	NA	NA	12	TGTGCCAGCAGGACAGTGAACACTGAAGCTTTCTTT	CASRTVNTEAFF
TRBV9	TRBJ2-2	NA	TRBD2	15	TGTGCCAGCAGCGTAGCTAGCGGGACCCGTGAGGAGCTGTTTTTT	CASSVASGTREELFF
TRBV10-1	TRBJ1-1	few	NA	14	TGCGCCAGCAGTGAGTCACTGGGCATATCTGAAGCTTTCTTT	CASSESLGISEAFF
TRBV9	TRBJ1-1	NA	NA	14	TGTGCCAGCAGCTTTAGTGGGGGGGCCACTGAAGCTTTCTTT	CASSFSGGATEAFF
TRBV5-1	TRBJ2-7	NA	TRBD1	13	TGCGCCAGCAGCTGGACAGGGGGATACGAGCAGTACTTC	CASSWTGGYEQYF
TRBV10-3	TRBJ1-2	NA	TRBD1	14	TGTGCCATCGCGACCCAGACAGGGCCTGAAGGCTACACCTTC	CAIATQTGPEGYTF
TRBV30	TRBJ2-2	NA	NA	15	TGTGCCTGGAGTGTCGGCGGGCTGAACACCGGGGAGCTGTTTTTT	CAWSVGGLNTGELFF
TRBV5-8	TRBJ1-4	NA	NA	14	TGTGCCAGCAGCTGGGGGGGGCTGGATGAAAAACTGTTTTTT	CASSWGGLDEKLFF
TRBV24-1	TRBJ2-5	few	NA	15	TGTGCCACCAGTGACCGGACACCCTTCCAAGAGACCCAGTACTTC	CATSDRTPFQETQYF
TRBV7-9	TRBJ2-5	NA	NA	15	TGTGCCAGCAGCGCCGACTCGGGGGTCCAAGAGACCCAGTACTTC	CASSADSGVQETQYF
TRBV27	TRBJ2-7	NA	TRBD2	16	TGTGCCAGCAGTCTCCTCCTAGCGGGCACACCCTACGAGCAGTACTTC	CASSLLLAGTPYEQYF
TRBV3-1/TRBV3-2	TRBJ2-7	NA	TRBD2	17	TGTGCCAGCAGCCAAAGGACTAGCGGGAGGGTCCTCGGCGAGCAGTACTTC	CASSQRTSGRVLGEQYF
TRBV6-5	TRBJ2-3	NA	NA	16	TGTGCCAGCAGTTACTCTGCGGGTTTAAGCACAGATACGCAGTATTTT	CASSYSAGLSTDTQYF
TRBV3-1/TRBV3-2	TRBJ2-6	NA	TRBD1	17	TGTGCCAGCAGCCAACAGGCAGGGGGCGCTGGGGCCAACGTCCTGACTTTC	CASSQQAGGAGANVLTF
TRBV6-6	TRBJ2-3	few	TRBD2	16	TGTGCCAGCAGGGGCGCAAGCGGGAGGCGCACAGATACGCAGTATTTT	CASRGASGRRTDTQYF
TRBV29-1	TRBJ2-2	NA	NA	15	TGCAGCGTAGATACAGGGTTCAGTGGCTCCGGGGAGCTGTTTTTT	CSVDTGFSGSGELFF
TRBV9	TRBJ2-1	once	NA	17	TGTGCCAGCAGCGTCGCCGCCGGGACTCTTACCTACAATGAGCAGTTCTTC	CASSVAAGTLTYNEQFF
TRBV15	TRBJ2-1	once	TRBD2	16	TGTGCCACCAGCAGAGGAAGCGGGAGGGCCGACAATGAGCAGTTCTTC	CATSRGSGRADNEQFF
TRBV27	TRBJ2-1	NA	NA	14	TGTGCCAGCAGATCCGGGACTGCATACAATGAGCAGTTCTTC	CASRSGTAYNEQFF
TRBV9	TRBJ2-7	NA	TRBD2	15	TGTGCCAGCAGCGCGTCGGGACTAGCGGCATACGAGCAGTACTTC	CASSASGLAAYEQYF
TRBV11-1	TRBJ2-6	NA	NA	15	TGTGCCAGCAGCTTTGGCATCTCTGGGGCCAACGTCCTGACTTTC	CASSFGISGANVLTF